What follows is one TCR beta chain and its context. Patients in Seattle were enrolled during active infection, then followed longitudinally. This sample stems from a study of blood T cell repertoires in COVID-19. Study at large: In each case, the material was cDNA or gDNA derived from T cells, B-cell-depleted T cells, or PBMCs.

Authors' methods: Amplification from reference gene primers served as the basis for estimated nucleated cell counts. Generated by immunoSEQ multiplex PCR, the TCRdb table keeps only in-frame clones and is missing some. That table furnishes V, J and clone size, whereas the DNA furnished D and trimming. Of 25,000 to 30,000 clones listed, 85% to 95% are singletons. The germline gives CDR1 MNHNY, CDR2 SVGAGI (reference sequence). The CDR3 loop spans 12 amino acids. V was cut by 7 bases and J by 5 bases, with 10 bases left in between. This receptor was obtained from a woman between 65 and 79 years old with COVID-19, enrolled during active disease. J is TRBJ2-3 and V is TRBV6-6; unclear D gene. Input material: peripheral blood. The DNA of the CDR3 is TGTGCCAGCAAAACCGGTGGAGATACGCAGTATTTT. Translation gives CASKTGGDTQYF.